The rows below give T cell receptor beta chains drawn from one sample of a study of blood T cells in healthy people across ages. MiXCR, run by TCRdb on the 5' RACE reads, gives a single entry per CDR3 protein. The table includes about 1.5 million distinct CDR3 sequences, less than 45% detected once. Sequences were obtained from blood. The origin of the receptors is a woman aged 18-29 years in good health. Each CDR3 is given without its conserved first and last residue.

v_gene: TRBV4-2; j_gene: TRBJ2-2; CDR3aa: ASSQVSRVTPYTGELF
v_gene: TRBV7-8; j_gene: TRBJ1-4; CDR3aa: ASSATSGASSEKLF
v_gene: TRBV6-1; j_gene: TRBJ2-5; CDR3aa: ASSPWTSANNEQY
v_gene: TRBV6-2/TRBV6-3; j_gene: TRBJ1-5; CDR3aa: ASSGPAPRQH
v_gene: TRBV25-1; j_gene: TRBJ2-7; CDR3aa: ASSRSGVQDEQY
v_gene: TRBV20-1; j_gene: NA; CDR3aa: STSGLYNEQY
v_gene: TRBV20-1; j_gene: NA; CDR3aa: RASQPPEQY
v_gene: TRBV7-2; j_gene: TRBJ2-5; CDR3aa: ASSLERRGGETQY
v_gene: TRBV6-6; j_gene: TRBJ1-2; CDR3aa: ASSFVQDRQNGYT
v_gene: TRBV28; j_gene: TRBJ2-5; CDR3aa: ASSFETSGRVETQY
v_gene: TRBV11-2; j_gene: TRBJ2-5; CDR3aa: ASSSTGTLGVETQY
v_gene: TRBV20-1; j_gene: TRBJ1-2; CDR3aa: SASREVTDGYT
v_gene: TRBV29-1; j_gene: TRBJ2-7; CDR3aa: SAGQGKGTYEQY
v_gene: TRBV25-1; j_gene: TRBJ2-7; CDR3aa: ASSNSYKQY
v_gene: TRBV27; j_gene: TRBJ2-3; CDR3aa: ASSFGHGASDTQY
v_gene: TRBV12-3/TRBV12-4; j_gene: TRBJ2-7; CDR3aa: AGSPQMGIWQY
v_gene: TRBV7-9; j_gene: TRBJ1-1; CDR3aa: ASSNGQGFTEAF
v_gene: TRBV30; j_gene: TRBJ2-4; CDR3aa: AWGKGAKNIQY
v_gene: TRBV29-1; j_gene: TRBJ1-5; CDR3aa: SVEVGQGPQH
v_gene: TRBV7-2; j_gene: TRBJ2-4; CDR3aa: ASSLRSSGKNIQY
v_gene: TRBV29-1; j_gene: TRBJ2-7; CDR3aa: SVEDGDWEQY
v_gene: TRBV4-2; j_gene: TRBJ1-2; CDR3aa: ASSHRTGGYGYT
v_gene: TRBV15; j_gene: TRBJ2-1; CDR3aa: ATSRDLQANEQF
v_gene: TRBV29-1; j_gene: TRBJ2-1; CDR3aa: SVEPRTFNEQF
v_gene: TRBV9; j_gene: TRBJ2-2; CDR3aa: ASRAGALTGELF
v_gene: TRBV7-9; j_gene: TRBJ1-1; CDR3aa: ASSLGRQANTEAF
v_gene: TRBV24-1; j_gene: TRBJ1-5; CDR3aa: ATSDLRVHGPQH
v_gene: TRBV27; j_gene: TRBJ2-3; CDR3aa: ASSPFPPRGEATDTQY
v_gene: TRBV13; j_gene: NA; CDR3aa: ASSLRWPSIYYEQY